A single sample gave rise to the 7 T cell receptor beta chains below, sequenced in a study of T-cell reconstitution after alpha-beta-depleted transplantation in children. Preparation of the TCRbeta library involved a method that used unique molecular identifiers. MiXCR, run by TCRdb on the PCR reads, gives a single entry per CDR3 protein. The sample has over 150,000 distinct CDR3 sequences, less than 15% seen once. The sequenced sample was PBMCs from the stem cell graft donor, obtained from the stem cell graft. All receptors derive from a human donor who donated a stem cell graft to a child with acute lymphoblastic leukemia.

In its sample, this clonotype was seen a few times. The chain uses TRBV5-1 and TRBJ2-2, with D possibly TRBD2 on 6 matching bases. The V end was cut by 4 bases, the J end by 0 bases, with 10 bases between. Germline lookup yields CDR1 SGHRS and CDR2 YFSETQ. The CDR3 has 15 amino acids. Here the CDR3 DNA reads TGCGCCAGCAGCAGCGGACTATCGAACACCGGGGAGCTGTTTTTT. It translates to CASSSGLSNTGELFF.

The rearrangement joins TRBV6-5 to TRBJ2-3; 11 bases agree with TRBD2. Germline V gene sequence: CDR1 MNHEY, CDR2 SVGAGI. The CDR3 loop spans 15 amino acids. V lost 2 bases, J lost 6 bases, and 4 bases stayed unmatched. Written as DNA, the CDR3 is TGTGCCAGCAGTTACGCGCCTAGCGGGAGGGATACGCAGTATTTT. Translated: CASSYAPSGRDTQYF.

In its sample, this clonotype was seen many times. The chain links TRBV12-3 or TRBV12-4 to TRBJ1-1; no reliable D call. The CDR3 spans 13 residues. The V end was cut by 5 bases, the J end by 1 base, with 8 bases between. CDR3 in amino acids: CASSQQTNTEAFF. CDR3 coding DNA: TGTGCCAGCAGTCAACAGACGAACACTGAAGCTTTCTTT.

This chain connects TRBV5-1 to TRBJ2-7; 10 nucleotides align to TRBD1. J gave up 7 bases and V 1 base, and 14 bases lay outside the gene matches. Germline V gene lookup returns CDR1 SGHRS and CDR2 YFSETQ. The CDR3 length is 17 residues. The CDR3 DNA is TGCGCCAGCAGCTTGCAACAGAGTCGACAGGGGGCGGGGGAGCAGTACTTC. Translating gives CASSLQQSRQGAGEQYF.

This clonotype showed up many times. The chain has TRBV5-1 and TRBJ2-7; no firm D call. Germline values: CDR1 SGHRS, CDR2 YFSETQ. V was cut by 3 bases and J by 0 bases, with 13 bases left in between. The CDR3 consists of 15 residues. The chain's CDR3 is CASSWTGLSSYEQYF. DNA for the CDR3: TGCGCCAGCAGCTGGACGGGCCTCAGCTCCTACGAGCAGTACTTC.

This clonotype was seen only a few times. The genes are TRBV12-3 or TRBV12-4 and TRBJ1-5; D may be TRBD1 (5 bases). The CDR3 sequence is 16 residues long. Trimming removed 3 bases from V and 0 bases from J, with 12 bases in between. The CDR3 loop reads CASSFRDVNSNQPQHF. In DNA, the CDR3 is TGTGCCAGCAGTTTTCGGGACGTCAATAGCAATCAGCCCCAGCATTTT.

Notes on this clonotype: At one end the junction does not follow the germline gene, possibly because of a read error. The gene calls are TRBV3-1 and TRBJ2-1; 10 positions match TRBD2. The CDR3 totals 18 residues. From germline, CDR1 is LGHDT and CDR2 YNNKEL (reference sequence). The CDR3 loop is CASCHPLAGLTQYNEQFF. CDR3 nucleotide sequence: TGTGCCAGCTGCCATCCACTAGCGGGGTTGACCCAGTACAATGAGCAGTTCTTC.